Sequencing of this T cell receptor (beta chain) was carried out in a study of synovial regulatory T cells in juvenile arthritis. Overall study: Three patients were therapy-naive; over five received methotrexate alone.

In the case of this clone: Antigen unknown.

Overall study findings and caveats: Synovial Tregs shared more CDR3 sequences with iaTregs than other blood Tregs.

Sequencing was performed with immunoSEQ multiplex PCR; in TCRdb, only in-frame clones are kept and a portion is missing. The sample table sets out about 1,400 clones. Matched peripheral blood accompanied the synovial fluid taken from each patient with active arthritis. The approximately 11 donors had active juvenile idiopathic arthritis, with 3 polyarticular and 8 oligoarticular cases. Patients had median age about 12 years, range roughly 2.1-22.9. The material sequenced was Treg cells from the synovium. This TCR was sampled from a donor aged 2-30 years with juvenile idiopathic arthritis.

The CDR3 sequence: CATGQRGSPLHF. The chain has TRBV27 and TRBJ1-6; the TRBD1 assignment by TCRdb is unverifiable without DNA. This CDR3 spans 12 amino acids. No DNA is recorded. Germline CDR1 is MNHEY and CDR2 is SMNVEV (reference sequence).